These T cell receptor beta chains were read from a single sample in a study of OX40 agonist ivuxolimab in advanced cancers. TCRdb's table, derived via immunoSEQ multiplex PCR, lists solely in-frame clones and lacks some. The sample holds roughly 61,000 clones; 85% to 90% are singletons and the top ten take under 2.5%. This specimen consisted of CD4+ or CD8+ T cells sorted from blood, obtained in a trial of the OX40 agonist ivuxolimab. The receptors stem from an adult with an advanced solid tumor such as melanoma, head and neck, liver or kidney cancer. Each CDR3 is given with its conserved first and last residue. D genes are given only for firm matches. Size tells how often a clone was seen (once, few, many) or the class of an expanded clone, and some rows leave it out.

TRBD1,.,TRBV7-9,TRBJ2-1,TGTGCCAGCAGCGCTCAGGGGGCTACCTCCTACAATGAGCAGTTCTTC,CASSAQGATSYNEQFF
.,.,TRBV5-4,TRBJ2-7,TGTGCCAGCAGCGAGGGGACGGCTTACGAGCAGTACTTC,CASSEGTAYEQYF
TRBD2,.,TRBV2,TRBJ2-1,TGTGCCAGCAGTGAGCGGCTAGCGGCCTACAATGAGCAGTTCTTC,CASSERLAAYNEQFF
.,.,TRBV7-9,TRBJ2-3,TGTGCCAGCAGCCCCGGAGGGTGGGCGAACACAGATACGCAGTATTTT,CASSPGGWANTDTQYF
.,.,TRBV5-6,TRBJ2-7,TGTGCCAGCAGCTTGGAAGGGGTAGGGAGCTACGAGCAGTACTTC,CASSLEGVGSYEQYF
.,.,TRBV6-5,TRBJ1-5,TGTGCCAGCAACGCCCAGACTAACAATCAGCCCCAGCATTTT,CASNAQTNNQPQHF
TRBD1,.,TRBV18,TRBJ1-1,TGTGCCAGCTCACAAGGACAGGGGTGGACTGAAGCTTTCTTT,CASSQGQGWTEAFF
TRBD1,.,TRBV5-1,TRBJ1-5,TGCGCCAGCAGCTTCCAGGGGACAGCCTGGGAGCCCCAGCATTTT,CASSFQGTAWEPQHF
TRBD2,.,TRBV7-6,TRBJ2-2,TGTGCCAGCAGCTTAGTAGGCACTAGCGCGCCTGGGGGGACCGGGGAGCTGTTTTTT,CASSLVGTSAPGGTGELFF
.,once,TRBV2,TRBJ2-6,TGTGCCAGCAGTGGGGCCCGCTCTGGGGCCAACGTCCTGACTTTC,CASSGARSGANVLTF
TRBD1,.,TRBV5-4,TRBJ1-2,TGTGCCAGCAGCAGTGGACAGGATCCTAACTATGGCTACACCTTC,CASSSGQDPNYGYTF
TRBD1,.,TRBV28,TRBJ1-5,TGTGCCTGTCGACAGGGGCTTCAGCCCCAGCATTTT,CACRQGLQPQHF
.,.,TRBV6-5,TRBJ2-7,TGTGCCAGCAGTTACTCGCGACTAATGGCTCACGAGCAGTACTTC,CASSYSRLMAHEQYF
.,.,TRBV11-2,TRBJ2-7,TGTGCCAGCAGCTTAGGAGGGGACCCATCCTACGAGCAGTACTTC,CASSLGGDPSYEQYF
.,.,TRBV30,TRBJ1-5,TGTGCCTGGAACCGGGGGACGAATAGCAATCAGCCCCAGCATTTT,CAWNRGTNSNQPQHF
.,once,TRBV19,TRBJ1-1,TGTGCCAGTAGGGCCAGTACGTTGGGAGCTTTCTTT,CASRASTLGAFF
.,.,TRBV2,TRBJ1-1,TGTGCCAGCAGTCAGAGCCGGAACACTGAAGCTTTCTTT,CASSQSRNTEAFF
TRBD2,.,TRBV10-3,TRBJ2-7,TGTGCCATCGCCAAGACTAGCGGCCACACCTACGAGCAGTACTTC,CAIAKTSGHTYEQYF
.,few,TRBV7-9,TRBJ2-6,TGTGCCAGCAGCTTATCGGAGGGGGCCTCCTCTGGGGCCAACGTCCTGACTTTC,CASSLSEGASSGANVLTF
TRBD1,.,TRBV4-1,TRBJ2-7,TGCGCCAGCAGCCATTATGGGGACAGGGGAAACGAGCAGTACTTC,CASSHYGDRGNEQYF
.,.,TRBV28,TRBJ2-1,TGTGCCAGCAGTTTAGCGGGCCGGAGCTCCTACAATGAGCAGTTCTTC,CASSLAGRSSYNEQFF
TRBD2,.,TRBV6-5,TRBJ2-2,TGTGCCAGCAGTTACGGGGAGGGGCACACCGGGGAGCTGTTTTTT,CASSYGEGHTGELFF
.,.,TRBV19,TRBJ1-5,TGTGCCAGTAGTATTGAAGGGGCTGGGGGTAGCAATCAGCCCCAGCATTTT,CASSIEGAGGSNQPQHF
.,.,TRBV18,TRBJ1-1,TGTGCCAGCTCGATCCGGTTAGGACAGAAGAACACTGAAGCTTTCTTT,CASSIRLGQKNTEAFF
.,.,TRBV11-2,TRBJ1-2,TGTGCCAGCAGCTTACCTGGGGCACAGGTCCCGAGTTATGGCTACACCTTC,CASSLPGAQVPSYGYTF
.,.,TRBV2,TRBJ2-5,TGTGCCAGCAAACTGAGTTGGGAGACCCAGTACTTC,CASKLSWETQYF
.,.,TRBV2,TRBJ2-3,TGTGCCAGCAGTCGCCAGTTAGCAGATACGCAGTATTTT,CASSRQLADTQYF
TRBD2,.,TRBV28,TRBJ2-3,TGTGCCAGCAGCCTGGCGGCTGCGGGAGTATTAGATACGCAGTATTTT,CASSLAAAGVLDTQYF
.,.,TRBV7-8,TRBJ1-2,TGTGCCAGCAGCCCGGACGGCTATGGCTACACCTTC,CASSPDGYGYTF
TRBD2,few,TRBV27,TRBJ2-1,TGTGCCAGCAGTTCGAGACTAGCCACCAATGAGCAGTTCTTC,CASSSRLATNEQFF
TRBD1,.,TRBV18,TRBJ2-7,TGTGCCAGCTCACTAGAACAGGGGGCTTTGGGCGAGCAGTACTTC,CASSLEQGALGEQYF
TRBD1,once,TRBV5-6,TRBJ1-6,TGTGCCAGCAGCGCGGACAGGGTAACAGGTTCACCCCTCCACTTT,CASSADRVTGSPLHF
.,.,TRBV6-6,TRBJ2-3,TGTGCCAGCAGTTACCGGAGGGGGGAGCGCACAGATACGCAGTATTTT,CASSYRRGERTDTQYF
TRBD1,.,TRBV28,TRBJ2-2,TGTGCCAGCAGCTCCCCCGGGACAGGAAAAAACACCGGGGAGCTGTTTTTT,CASSSPGTGKNTGELFF
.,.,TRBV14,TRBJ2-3,TGTGCCAGCAGCCAAGGCAGGGGAGGGTCTGATACGCAGTATTTT,CASSQGRGGSDTQYF
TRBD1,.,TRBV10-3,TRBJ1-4,TGTGCCATCAGTGACGACAAAACAGGGGGCAGTGAAAAACTGTTTTTT,CAISDDKTGGSEKLFF
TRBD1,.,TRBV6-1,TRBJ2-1,TGTGCCAGCAGGCAGGGGGCATCCAACAATGAGCAGTTCTTC,CASRQGASNNEQFF
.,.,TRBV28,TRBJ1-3,TGTGCCAGCCGCTTCGGGGGGAGCTCTGGAAACACCATATATTTT,CASRFGGSSGNTIYF
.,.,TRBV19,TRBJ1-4,TGTGCCAGTGGTCCAGGAGCAACTAATGAAAAACTGTTTTTT,CASGPGATNEKLFF
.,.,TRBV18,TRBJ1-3,TGTGCCAGCTCACCTATGGGTCCGTTAGATGGAAACACCATATATTTT,CASSPMGPLDGNTIYF
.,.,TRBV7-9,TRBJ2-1,TGTGCCAGTCCCGGGCCCCTAGCGTCCTACAATGAGCAGTTCTTC,CASPGPLASYNEQFF
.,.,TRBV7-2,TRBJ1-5,TGTGCCAGCAGCCCACAGGGACATAGCAATCAGCCCCAGCATTTT,CASSPQGHSNQPQHF
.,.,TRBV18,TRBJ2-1,TGTGCCAGCTCACCGCGACTCCGGGCCGGCGGGAATGAGCAGTTCTTC,CASSPRLRAGGNEQFF
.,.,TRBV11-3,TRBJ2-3,TGTGCCAGCAGCTTAACAGGAGATACGCAGTATTTT,CASSLTGDTQYF
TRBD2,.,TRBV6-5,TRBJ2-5,TGTGCCAGCAGTCAAGGACTAGCGGGGGAGACCCAGTACTTC,CASSQGLAGETQYF
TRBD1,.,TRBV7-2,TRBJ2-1,TGTGCCAGCAGCTTTAGACAGGGGAATGAGCAGTTCTTC,CASSFRQGNEQFF
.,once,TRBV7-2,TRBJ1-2,TGTGCCAGCAGCTTAGGGAACTCCGGACAGATCTATGGCTACACCTTC,CASSLGNSGQIYGYTF
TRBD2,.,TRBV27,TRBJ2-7,TGTGCCAGCACCTCAACCGGGACTAGCGGGAGGGTTACCTACGAGCAGTACTTC,CASTSTGTSGRVTYEQYF
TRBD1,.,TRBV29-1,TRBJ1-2,TGCAGCGTAGAGGACAGGGGTGGAGGCTACACCTTC,CSVEDRGGGYTF
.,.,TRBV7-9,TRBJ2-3,TGTGCCAGCAGCCCTCGGACAGAAAGCACAGATACGCAGTATTTT,CASSPRTESTDTQYF
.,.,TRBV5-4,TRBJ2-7,TGTGCCAGCAGCTTGGCCCCCCAAACCGCCTACGAGCAGTACTTC,CASSLAPQTAYEQYF
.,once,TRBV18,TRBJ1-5,TGTGCCAGCTCACCCGCCCAGTCGGGGTTTGGCAATCAGCCCCAGCATTTT,CASSPAQSGFGNQPQHF
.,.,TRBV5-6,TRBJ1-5,TGTGCCAGCAGCCGAGGGAGGGAGGAACAGCCCCAGCATTTT,CASSRGREEQPQHF
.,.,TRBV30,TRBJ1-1,TGTGCCTGGACGAGACACACAGGGACCATCACGGCTTTCTTT,CAWTRHTGTITAFF
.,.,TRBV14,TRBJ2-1,TGTGCCAGCAGCCAAGATTTAAGTAGTGAGCAGTTCTTC,CASSQDLSSEQFF
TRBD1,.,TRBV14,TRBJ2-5,TGTGCCAGCAGCCCATTACAGGGGGCGGGGGAGACCCAGTACTTC,CASSPLQGAGETQYF
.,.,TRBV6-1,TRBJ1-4,TGTGCCAGCCGTTCTACAGGGGAAAAACTGTTTTTT,CASRSTGEKLFF
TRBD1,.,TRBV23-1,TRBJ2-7,TGCGCCAGCTGGATTTTTCCGGGACAGGTGTACGAGCAGTACTTC,CASWIFPGQVYEQYF
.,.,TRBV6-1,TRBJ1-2,TGTGCCAGCAGTGAACAACAGGGCGCCTATGGCTACACCTTC,CASSEQQGAYGYTF
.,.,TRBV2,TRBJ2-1,TGTGCCACCCACGGCGGGGCAAATGAGCAGTTCTTC,CATHGGANEQFF